These T cell receptor beta chains were read from a single sample in a study of beta chain features in type 1 diabetes. Produced via immunoSEQ multiplex PCR; TCRdb's table is partial and in-frame only. The data hold about 240,000 clones, with about 25% observed a single time. The source material was central memory CD4+ T cells from blood. All receptors come from a man aged 25 to 45 in good health. The CDR3 runs from the conserved cysteine through the conserved F or W. A D gene is named only where the DNA matches it firmly. For some rows the clone size is stated as once, few or many, or as a class when expanded; others skip it.

j_gene | d_gene | v_gene | abundance | CDR3aa | CDR3nt
TRBJ2-1 | TRBD2 | TRBV27 | NA | CASSSGGPYNEQFF | TGTGCCAGCAGTAGCGGGGGCCCCTACAATGAGCAGTTCTTC
TRBJ2-3 | NA | TRBV7-2 | few | CASSSVRAANTQYF | TGTGCCAGCAGCTCAGTCAGGGCGGCTAATACGCAGTATTTT
TRBJ2-2 | NA | TRBV21-1 | NA | CASSKGPLGSGGCTGELFF | TGTGCCAGCAGCAAAGGGCCCCTAGGGAGCGGGGGATGCACCGGGGAGCTGTTTTTT
TRBJ2-7 | NA | TRBV29-1 | few | CSALDTLGSSYEQYF | TGCAGCGCCCTGGACACCCTGGGAAGCTCCTACGAGCAGTACTTC
TRBJ2-7 | NA | TRBV28 | few | CASSLDRGALRNEQYF | TGTGCCAGCAGTTTGGATAGGGGGGCCCTACGCAACGAGCAGTACTTC
TRBJ2-1 | TRBD2 | TRBV5-4 | NA | CASSWGYGTSGDNEQFF | TGTGCCAGCAGCTGGGGGTACGGGACTAGCGGTGACAATGAGCAGTTCTTC
TRBJ1-6 | NA | TRBV7-2 | NA | CASSLDPSPLHF | TGTGCCAGCAGCTTAGATCCTTCACCCCTCCACTTT
TRBJ1-1 | TRBD1 | TRBV7-9 | once | CASSLAGQPNTEAFF | TGTGCCAGCAGCTTAGCGGGACAGCCGAACACTGAAGCTTTCTTT
TRBJ1-6 | TRBD1 | TRBV30 | few | CAWGGTGGSPLHF | TGTGCCTGGGGAGGGACAGGGGGCTCACCCCTCCACTTT
TRBJ2-5 | TRBD2 | TRBV9 | few | CASSPRRLAGQETQYF | TGTGCCAGCAGCCCCCGTCGACTAGCGGGGCAAGAGACCCAGTACTTC
TRBJ1-2 | NA | TRBV18 | NA | CASSPTADYGYTF | TGTGCCAGCTCACCAACGGCGGACTATGGCTACACCTTC
TRBJ2-3 | NA | TRBV30 | NA | CAWSVRVTDTQYF | TGTGCCTGGAGCGTTAGAGTCACAGATACGCAGTATTTT
TRBJ1-5 | NA | TRBV19 | few | CASSIGLGSQPQHF | TGTGCCAGTAGTATTGGTTTGGGGTCTCAGCCCCAGCATTTT
TRBJ2-3 | TRBD2 | TRBV29-1 | NA | CSVDSGGTDTQYF | TGCAGCGTTGATAGCGGGGGCACAGATACGCAGTATTTT
TRBJ2-7 | NA | TRBV20-1 | NA | CSARAYEQYF | TGCAGTGCTAGAGCTTACGAGCAGTACTTC
TRBJ2-2 | TRBD1 | TRBV15 | few | CATSREDRAGELFF | TGTGCCACCAGCAGAGAAGACAGGGCCGGGGAGCTGTTTTTT
TRBJ2-2 | TRBD1 | TRBV11-2 | NA | CASRRTGEPGELFF | TGTGCCAGCAGACGTACAGGGGAACCCGGGGAGCTGTTTTTT
TRBJ2-1 | NA | TRBV29-1 | few | CSGHGLASSYNEQFF | TGCAGCGGACATGGCTTAGCGAGCTCCTACAATGAGCAGTTCTTC
TRBJ1-2 | NA | TRBV10-1 | few | CASSPGNYGYTF | TGCGCCAGCAGTCCAGGGAACTATGGCTACACCTTC
TRBJ2-7 | NA | TRBV29-1 | few | CSVAGGAYEQYF | TGCAGCGTTGCTGGCGGAGCCTACGAGCAGTACTTC
TRBJ2-7 | NA | TRBV7-2 | few | CASSLLATEQYF | TGTGCCAGCAGCTTACTAGCGACGGAGCAGTACTTC
TRBJ1-1 | TRBD1 | TRBV11-2 | few | CASTLGTGAMEAFF | TGTGCCAGCACCCTGGGGACAGGGGCTATGGAAGCTTTCTTT
TRBJ2-4 | TRBD2 | TRBV29-1 | NA | CSVGHGGNAKNIQYF | TGCAGCGTTGGTCACGGGGGGAACGCCAAAAACATTCAGTACTTC
TRBJ2-5 | NA | TRBV21-1 | NA | CASSKGQASQETQYF | TGTGCCAGCAGCAAAGGACAGGCGAGTCAAGAGACCCAGTACTTC
TRBJ2-3 | NA | TRBV29-1 | NA | CSVHPGTTDTQYF | TGCAGCGTTCACCCGGGGACTACAGATACGCAGTATTTT
TRBJ2-1 | TRBD2 | TRBV5-1 | once | CASSRSSGGSYNEQFF | TGCGCCAGCAGCAGATCTAGCGGGGGATCCTACAATGAGCAGTTCTTC
TRBJ2-3 | NA | TRBV30 | NA | CASSRGSRDTQYF | TGTGCCTCCTCCCGTGGAAGCCGGGATACGCAGTATTTT
TRBJ2-7 | TRBD1 | TRBV2 | few | CASSPGQGFSRGYF | TGTGCCAGCAGTCCGGGACAGGGTTTTTCACGTGGGTACTTC
TRBJ2-3 | NA | TRBV9 | NA | CASSVGAGSPDTQYF | TGTGCCAGCAGCGTAGGGGCAGGGAGTCCAGATACGCAGTATTTT
TRBJ2-3 | NA | TRBV28 | few | CASGDYLASTDTQYF | TGTGCCAGCGGCGATTACCTTGCTAGCACAGATACGCAGTATTTT
TRBJ2-4 | NA | TRBV28 | many | CASRVAKNIQYF | TGTGCCAGCAGGGTGGCCAAAAACATTCAGTACTTC
TRBJ2-7 | NA | TRBV30 | few | CAWSGPWEQYF | TGTGCCTGGAGCGGGCCGTGGGAGCAGTACTTC
TRBJ1-1 | NA | TRBV18 | few | CASSPGQGTEAFF | TGTGCCAGCTCACCGGGGCAGGGGACTGAAGCTTTCTTT
TRBJ2-3 | NA | TRBV30 | NA | CAWNRALTGDTQYF | TGTGCCTGGAACAGGGCCCTAACCGGAGATACGCAGTATTTT
TRBJ2-7 | TRBD2 | TRBV29-1 | NA | CSLLVAGGLDEQYF | TGCAGCCTTCTTGTAGCGGGGGGCCTAGACGAGCAGTACTTC
TRBJ2-1 | NA | TRBV29-1 | once | CSAQPGAGRGGEQFF | TGCAGCGCGCAGCCGGGAGCGGGCCGGGGCGGTGAGCAGTTCTTC
TRBJ2-5 | TRBD2 | TRBV4-3 | NA | CASSQDLPAGGPETQYF | TGCGCCAGCAGCCAAGATCTTCCAGCGGGAGGGCCGGAGACCCAGTACTTC
TRBJ2-7 | TRBD2 | TRBV25-1 | NA | CASSEVAGVGEQYF | TGTGCCAGCAGTGAGGTAGCGGGAGTGGGTGAGCAGTACTTC
TRBJ2-2 | NA | TRBV2 | NA | CASSPGTTNTGELFF | TGTGCCAGCAGCCCCGGGACAACGAACACCGGGGAGCTGTTTTTT
TRBJ2-3 | NA | TRBV12-5 | NA | CASGLYGGTDTQYF | TGTGCTAGTGGTTTGTACGGAGGCACAGATACGCAGTATTTT
TRBJ2-1 | NA | TRBV28 | NA | CASRGSRGTKNEQFF | TGTGCCTCCCGGGGGTCCCGAGGGACGAAAAATGAGCAGTTCTTC
TRBJ2-7 | NA | TRBV11-2 | NA | CASSLTTPGLGYEQYF | TGTGCCAGCAGCTTAACAACTCCAGGTTTAGGATACGAGCAGTACTTC
TRBJ1-4 | NA | TRBV2 | NA | CASSEAREKLFF | TGTGCCAGCAGTGAAGCGCGCGAAAAACTGTTTTTT
TRBJ1-1 | NA | TRBV5-6 | NA | CASSLEGTEAFF | TGTGCCAGCAGTTTGGAGGGAACTGAAGCTTTCTTT
TRBJ1-1 | NA | TRBV30 | NA | CAWTGYATEAFF | TGTGCCTGGACAGGGTACGCCACTGAAGCTTTCTTT
TRBJ2-1 | NA | TRBV4-3 | NA | CASSQDIIVGREQFF | TGCGCCAGCAGCCAAGATATCATAGTGGGAAGGGAGCAGTTCTTC
TRBJ1-2 | NA | TRBV21-1 | NA | CAGMTGIDGYTF | TGTGCCGGAATGACAGGGATCGATGGCTACACCTTC
TRBJ2-2 | NA | TRBV6-5 | many | CASSFAPGELFF | TGTGCCAGCAGTTTCGCACCGGGGGAGCTGTTTTTT
TRBJ2-1 | NA | TRBV7-8 | few | CASSLTAGGENEQFF | TGTGCCAGCAGCTTAACCGCGGGCGGTGAAAATGAGCAGTTCTTC
TRBJ2-5 | NA | TRBV5-1 | NA | CASSRAGETQYF | TGCGCCAGCAGCCGCGCCGGGGAGACCCAGTACTTC
TRBJ2-3 | NA | TRBV4-2 | NA | CASSQEGGGASTDTQYF | TGTGCCAGCAGCCAAGAAGGAGGAGGGGCTAGCACAGATACGCAGTATTTT
TRBJ2-5 | NA | TRBV7-2 | NA | CASSRSTQETQYF | TGTGCCAGCAGCCGCTCCACCCAAGAGACCCAGTACTTC
TRBJ2-2 | TRBD2 | TRBV7-9 | few | CASSPGLAGGRAGELFF | TGTGCCAGCAGCCCCGGACTAGCGGGAGGTCGGGCCGGGGAGCTGTTTTTT
TRBJ2-5 | NA | TRBV18 | NA | CASSPSAQGQETQYF | TGTGCCAGCTCGCCTTCTGCCCAGGGCCAAGAGACCCAGTACTTC